This T cell receptor (beta chain) was retrieved from a study of blood T cells in healthy people across ages. In this sample, this clonotype turned up a few times. The antigen remains unidentified. Primers used in a second PCR of roughly 6 to 11 cycles were a sample-barcoded 5' primer and a J-beta primer mix. Tagging of each cDNA molecule was performed by a template-switch adaptor with 12 random nucleotides. Every sample gave at least 3 million paired-end reads containing CDR3. TCRdb reanalysed the 5' RACE reads using MiXCR and keeps one entry per CDR3 protein. The sample shows 550,000 to 700,000 distinct CDR3 sequences, roughly 28% of them seen only once. Per the germline V gene, CDR1 is SGDLS and CDR2 is YYNGEE. The V and J ends lost 4 bases and 1 base, in that order; junction bases with no gene match: 5. The CDR3 runs to 15 residues. The study, taken as a whole, reports: Age brought a roughly linear fall in TCR beta diversity measured per million T cells. For the donors, CMV status was unknown and possibly confounded expanded clonotype changes.

The receptor's source is a woman aged 70 to 79 in good health. Material for sequencing was blood. The chain employs TRBV9 and TRBJ1-2; 9 bases are shared with TRBD1. The CDR3 DNA reads as TGTGCCAGCAGCAGAGGGGACAGGGTTAACTATGGCTACACCTTC. This translates into CASSRGDRVNYGYTF.